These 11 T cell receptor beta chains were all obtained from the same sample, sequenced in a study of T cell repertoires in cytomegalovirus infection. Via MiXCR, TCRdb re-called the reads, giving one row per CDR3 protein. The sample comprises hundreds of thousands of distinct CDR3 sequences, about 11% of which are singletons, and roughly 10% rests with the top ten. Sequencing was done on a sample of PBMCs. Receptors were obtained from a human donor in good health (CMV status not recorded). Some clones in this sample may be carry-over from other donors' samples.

The CDR3 DNA reads TGTGCCAGCAGAAGACAGGAAGAGACCCAGTACTTC. Protein sequence: CASRRQEETQYF. The V and J genes are TRBV6-7 and TRBJ2-5, with D possibly matching TRBD1 (6 bases). TRBV6-7 is an ORF for which the function is uncertain. The CDR3 is made up of 12 amino acids. Trimming stripped 6 bases from V and 3 bases from J, with 8 bases between.

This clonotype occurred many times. DNA for the CDR3: TGTGCCACCAGTGCGCAAGTCACAGATACGCAGTATTTT. This translates into CATSAQVTDTQYF. The chain carries TRBV24-1 and TRBJ2-3, with D uncertain. This CDR3 is built from 13 residues. Trimming shortened V by 5 bases and J by 2 bases, and 7 bases separated the two germline ends. Germline values: CDR1 KGHDR, CDR2 SFDVKD.

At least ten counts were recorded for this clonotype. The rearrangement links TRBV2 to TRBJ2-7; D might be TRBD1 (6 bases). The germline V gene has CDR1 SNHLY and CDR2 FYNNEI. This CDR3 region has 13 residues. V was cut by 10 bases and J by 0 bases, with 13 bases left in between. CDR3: CANRQASSYEQYF. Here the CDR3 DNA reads TGTGCCAACCGACAGGCGAGCTCCTACGAGCAGTACTTC.

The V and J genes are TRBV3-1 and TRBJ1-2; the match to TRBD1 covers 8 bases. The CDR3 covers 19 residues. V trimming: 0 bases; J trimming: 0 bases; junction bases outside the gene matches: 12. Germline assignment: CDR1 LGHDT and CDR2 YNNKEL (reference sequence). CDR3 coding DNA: TGTGCCAGCAGCCAAGATGGGGGACAGGTCACATCAACTAACTATGGCTACACCTTC. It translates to CASSQDGGQVTSTNYGYTF.

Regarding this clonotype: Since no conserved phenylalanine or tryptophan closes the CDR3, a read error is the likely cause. The CDR3 bases are TGCGCCAGCAGTGAGTCGTACACAGGTGAAGCTTTCATT. Its protein product is CASSESYTGEAFI. This chain uses TRBV10-2 with TRBJ1-1; D may be TRBD1 (5 bases). This CDR3 comprises 13 residues. The germline V and J ends were trimmed by 0 bases and 7 bases, with 9 bases remaining between them. The germline gives CDR1 WSHSY, CDR2 SAAADI.

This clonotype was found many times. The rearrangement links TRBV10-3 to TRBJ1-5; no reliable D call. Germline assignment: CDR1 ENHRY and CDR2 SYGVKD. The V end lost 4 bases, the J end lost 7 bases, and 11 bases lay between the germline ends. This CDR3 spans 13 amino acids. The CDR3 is CAISVSGEQPQHF. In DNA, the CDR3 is TGTGCCATCAGTGTCTCCGGGGAACAGCCCCAGCATTTT.

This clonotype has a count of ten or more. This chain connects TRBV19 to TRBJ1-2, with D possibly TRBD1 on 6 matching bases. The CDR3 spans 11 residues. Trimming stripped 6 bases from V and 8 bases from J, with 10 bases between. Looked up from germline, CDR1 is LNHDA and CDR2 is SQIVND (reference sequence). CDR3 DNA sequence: TGTGCCAGTAGCGGGGGCCAAGGCTACACCTTC. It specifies CASSGGQGYTF. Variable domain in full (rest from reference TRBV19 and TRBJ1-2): DGGITQSPKYLFRKEGQNVTLSCEQNLNHDAMYWYRQDPGQGLRLIYYSQIVNDFQKGDIAEGYSVSREKKESFPLTVTSAQKNPTAFYLCASSGGQGYTFGSGTRLTVV.

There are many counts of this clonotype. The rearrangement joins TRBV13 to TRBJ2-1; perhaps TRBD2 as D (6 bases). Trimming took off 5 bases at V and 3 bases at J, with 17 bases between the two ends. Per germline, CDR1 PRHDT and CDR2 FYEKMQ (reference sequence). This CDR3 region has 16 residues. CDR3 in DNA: TGTGCCAGCAGCCCCACCGGGGCGGGGAGCTACAATGAGCAGTTCTTC. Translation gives CASSPTGAGSYNEQFF.

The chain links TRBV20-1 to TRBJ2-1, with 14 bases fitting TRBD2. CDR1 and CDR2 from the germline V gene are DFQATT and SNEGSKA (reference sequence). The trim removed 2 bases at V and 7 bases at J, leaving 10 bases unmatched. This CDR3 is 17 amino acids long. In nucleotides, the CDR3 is TGCAGTGCTAGAACTCTGATGGGACTAGCGGGAGAAAATGAGCAGTTCTTC. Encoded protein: CSARTLMGLAGENEQFF.

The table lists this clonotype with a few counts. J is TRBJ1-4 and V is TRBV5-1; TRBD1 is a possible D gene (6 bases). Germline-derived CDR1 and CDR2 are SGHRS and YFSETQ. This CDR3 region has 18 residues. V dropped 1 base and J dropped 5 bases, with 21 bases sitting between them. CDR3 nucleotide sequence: TGCGCCAGCAGCTTGCATCTTCTGGGGGGGGCGGTGAATGAAAAACTGTTTTTT. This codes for CASSLHLLGGAVNEKLFF.

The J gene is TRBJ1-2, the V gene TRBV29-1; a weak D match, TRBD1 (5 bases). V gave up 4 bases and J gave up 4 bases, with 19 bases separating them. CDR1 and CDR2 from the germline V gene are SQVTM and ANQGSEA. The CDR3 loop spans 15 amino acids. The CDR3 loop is CSVGSSDSHPYGYTF. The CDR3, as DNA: TGCAGCGTTGGGTCGAGTGACAGCCACCCCTATGGCTACACCTTC.